This TCR beta chain is from a study of PD-L1 blockade in urothelial cancer listed by TCRdb under 2017. Regarding the research as a whole: Therapy was started around 2014 for all patients, and atezolizumab 1,200 mg was administered intravenously every 3 weeks. About 90% of the roughly 30 patients were identified as males with urothelial cancer of bladder origin, and a prior smoking history was reported by 18 of 29 patients. Patients had an ECOG performance status of 0 or 1 and had received between 0 and 3 prior chemotherapy regimens. In the same patients who had TCR sequencing, pretreatment tumors also underwent whole exome sequencing and RNA sequencing. Durable clinical benefit was defined as a progression-free survival longer than 6 months, and TCR features were additionally tested against progression-free survival and overall survival. Blood samples yielded a median of about 150,000 T cells and around 80,000 unique TCRs, with median clonality approximately 0.08. Fewer than ten patients reached durable clinical benefit, while around 19 patients did not. TCR sequencing covered pretreatment tumor samples and matched, serially collected peripheral blood taken before and after atezolizumab treatment. Blood samples were analyzed at two time points: 3 weeks after treatment start (second dose) and 6 weeks after treatment start. The study, an exploratory multi-omic analysis, examined somatic, immune and clinical correlates of response to PD-L1 blockade with atezolizumab in urothelial cancer. Pretreatment blood TCR-seq was available for twenty-nine patients, at least one posttreatment blood collection was obtained for around 24 patients, and tumor TCR-seq was available for around 24 patients.

What the work shows at the level of the full study, not this receptor alone: Small sample size (n ≈ 30) and many exploratory analyses mean the results are intended to be hypothesis-generating. Greater expansion of tumor-associated TCR clones in peripheral blood 3 weeks after the start of treatment was observed in patients with durable benefit (n of about 20, p = 0.022). Improved progression-free and overall survival was found to be associated with pretreatment peripheral blood TCR clonality below the median.

This specimen's time point label, interpreted: pretreatment peripheral blood. A cohort of roughly 30 patients with locally advanced or metastatic urothelial carcinoma, treated at Memorial Sloan Kettering on a trial protocol, was included. Peripheral blood mononuclear cells were collected pretreatment and during treatment, with between 1 and 8 total time points per patient. The Qiagen DNeasy Blood extraction kit was used to purify genomic DNA from total PBMCs and tumor samples. PBMCs were collected pretreatment and during treatment, and were isolated and stored as previously described. A single count supports this clone. Its antigen remains undetermined. Base quality data are lacking; no much larger clone is found one base away. Synthetic TCR analog templates were spiked into each PCR so that absolute template abundance could be estimated from read counts. The immunoSEQ assay was used to amplify TCRbeta CDR3 regions from genomic DNA with bias-controlled V and J gene primers. Sequencing of rearranged TCRbeta segments was done at approximately 20X coverage. For the original study's pipeline: Clustering was used to correct sequencing errors, and CDR3s were annotated against IMGT to assign V, D and J genes. Downstream analyses used only productive TCRbeta rearrangements, leaving out any out-of-frame or stop-codon sequences. Clonality was calculated as one minus the Shannon entropy normalized by the log of the number of unique productive sequences. Fisher's exact test with Benjamini-Hochberg correction, using a cutoff of adjusted p below 0.01, was how clones that differed between time points or between blood and tumor were identified. The clones in this table, taken by TCRdb from immuneACCESS, are in-frame only. Not every clone is retained; where verified, under half of the shortfall comes from an unresolved V gene, and the cause of the rest is unknown. That table supplies the V and J calls and clone size; D and trimming were determined from the DNA. In all, the sample holds about 52,000 clones, and approximately 84% of those were seen once. The top ten clones comprise approximately 1.5% of the sample.

CDR1 and CDR2 were assigned from the germline V gene as LGHNA and YSLEER. V loses 0 bases of germline sequence and J loses 4 bases, and the interval between the two ends is 12 bases. The CDR3 contains 16 residues, cysteine and phenylalanine counted. Solely the CDR3 DNA is kept, with 48 bases framed from the first base. Sequences were derived from PBMCs, sampled around atezolizumab (anti-PD-L1) treatment. The sequence joins TRBV4-3 to TRBJ2-2, with TRBD2 tentatively as D gene (5 bases match). This clonotype originated in a man aged 50 to 60 with urothelial cancer. The CDR3 reads CASSQDLGSVTGELFF. DNA sequence: TGCGCCAGCAGCCAAGATTTAGGGAGCGTCACCGGGGAGCTGTTTTTT.